The subject of this entry is one T cell receptor (beta chain). Libraries were prepared by immunoSEQ multiplex PCR; TCRdb keeps only in-frame clonotypes and omits some of them. The sample shows approximately 400,000 clones, approximately 87% of them seen only once. This sample was included in a study of blood T cell repertoires in COVID-19. Study at large: Sites across the United States, Italy and Spain contributed samples from acute and convalescent COVID-19. T cells, B-cell-depleted T cells, or PBMCs supplied cDNA or gDNA.

In germline, CDR1 is LNHDA, CDR2 SQIVND (reference sequence). V lost 3 bases to trimming and J lost 4 bases, with 10 bases between them. The CDR3 totals 14 residues. Participant reports of clinical history set cohort assignment. The chain couples TRBV19 to TRBJ1-5; a weak D match, TRBD1 (5 bases). The clonotype was recovered from a young man who had recovered from COVID-19. The sequencing sample was made of PBMCs or T cells enriched from blood (not recorded which). CDR3 sequence (DNA): TGTGCCAGTAGTATTTCGCCAGGGAATCAGCCCCAGCATTTT. Translating it yields CASSISPGNQPQHF.